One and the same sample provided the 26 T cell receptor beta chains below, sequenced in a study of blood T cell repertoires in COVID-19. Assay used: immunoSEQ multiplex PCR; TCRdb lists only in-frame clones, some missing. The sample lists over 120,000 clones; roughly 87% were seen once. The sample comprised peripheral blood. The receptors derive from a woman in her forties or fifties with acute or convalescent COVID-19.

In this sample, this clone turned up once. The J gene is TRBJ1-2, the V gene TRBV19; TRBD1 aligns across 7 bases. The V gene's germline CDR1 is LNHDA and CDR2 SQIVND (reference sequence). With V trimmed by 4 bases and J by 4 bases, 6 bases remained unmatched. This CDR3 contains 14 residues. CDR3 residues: CASSTRQGGYGYTF. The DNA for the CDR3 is TGTGCCAGTAGTACCCGACAGGGCGGCTATGGCTACACCTTC.

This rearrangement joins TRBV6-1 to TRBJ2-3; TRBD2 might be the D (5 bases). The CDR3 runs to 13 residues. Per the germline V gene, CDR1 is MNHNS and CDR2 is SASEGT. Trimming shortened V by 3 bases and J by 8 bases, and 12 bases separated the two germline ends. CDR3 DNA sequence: TGTGCCAGCAGTGATTCCGCCGGACTTACGCAGTATTTT. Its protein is CASSDSAGLTQYF.

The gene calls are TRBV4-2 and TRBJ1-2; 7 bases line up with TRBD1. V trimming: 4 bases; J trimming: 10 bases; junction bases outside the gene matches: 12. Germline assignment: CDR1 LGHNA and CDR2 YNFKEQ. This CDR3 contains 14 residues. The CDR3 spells CASSPLSTGEDYTF. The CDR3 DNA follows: TGTGCCAGCAGCCCCCTATCCACAGGGGAGGACTACACCTTC.

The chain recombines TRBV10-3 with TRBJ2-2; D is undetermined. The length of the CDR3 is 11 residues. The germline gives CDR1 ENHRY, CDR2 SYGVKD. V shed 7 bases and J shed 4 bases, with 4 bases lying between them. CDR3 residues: CAIISTGELFF. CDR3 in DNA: TGTGCCATCATCAGCACCGGGGAGCTGTTTTTT.

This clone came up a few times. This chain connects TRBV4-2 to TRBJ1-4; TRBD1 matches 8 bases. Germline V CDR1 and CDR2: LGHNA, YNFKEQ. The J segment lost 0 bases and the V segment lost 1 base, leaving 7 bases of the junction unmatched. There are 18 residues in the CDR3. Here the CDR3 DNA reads TGTGCCAGCAGCCAAGGACAGGGGCTAATTGCAACTAATGAAAAACTGTTTTTT. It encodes CASSQGQGLIATNEKLFF.

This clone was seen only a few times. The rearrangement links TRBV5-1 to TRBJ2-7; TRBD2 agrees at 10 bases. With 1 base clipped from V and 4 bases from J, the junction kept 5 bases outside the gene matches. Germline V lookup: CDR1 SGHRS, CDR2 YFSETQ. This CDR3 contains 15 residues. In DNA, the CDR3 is TGCGCCAGCAGCTTGACTAGCGGGGCTTATTACGAGCAGTACTTC. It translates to CASSLTSGAYYEQYF. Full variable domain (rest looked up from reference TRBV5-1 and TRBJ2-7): KAGVTQTPRYLIKTRGQQVTLSCSPISGHRSVSWYQQTPGQGLQFLFEYFSETQRNKGNFPGRFSGRQFSNSRSEMNVSTLELGDSALYLCASSLTSGAYYEQYFGPGTRLTVT.

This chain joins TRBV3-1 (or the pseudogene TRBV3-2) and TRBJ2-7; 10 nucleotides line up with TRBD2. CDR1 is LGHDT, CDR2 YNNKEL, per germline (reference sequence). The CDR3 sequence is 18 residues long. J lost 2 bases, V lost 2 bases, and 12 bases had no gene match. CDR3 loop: CASSQLISKAGGPYEQYF. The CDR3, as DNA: TGTGCCAGCAGCCAACTCATCTCAAAAGCGGGGGGGCCCTACGAGCAGTACTTC.

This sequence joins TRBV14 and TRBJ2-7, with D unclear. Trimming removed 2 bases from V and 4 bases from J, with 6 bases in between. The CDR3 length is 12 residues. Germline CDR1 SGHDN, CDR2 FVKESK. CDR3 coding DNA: TGTGCCAGCAGCCAAATCGAGTACGAGCAGTACTTC. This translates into CASSQIEYEQYF.

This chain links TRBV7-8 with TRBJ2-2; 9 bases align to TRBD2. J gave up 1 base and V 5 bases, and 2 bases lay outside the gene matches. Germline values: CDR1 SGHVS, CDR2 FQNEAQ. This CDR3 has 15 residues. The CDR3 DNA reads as TGTGCCAGCAGCGGAGCGGGAGGGAACACCGGGGAGCTGTTTTTT. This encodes CASSGAGGNTGELFF. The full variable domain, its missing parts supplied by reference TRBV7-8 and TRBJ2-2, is GAGVSQSPRYKVAKRGQDVALRCDPISGHVSLFWYQQALGQGPEFLTYFQNEAQLDKSGLPSDRFFAERPEGSVSTLKIQRTQQEDSAVYLCASSGAGGNTGELFFGEGSRLTVL.

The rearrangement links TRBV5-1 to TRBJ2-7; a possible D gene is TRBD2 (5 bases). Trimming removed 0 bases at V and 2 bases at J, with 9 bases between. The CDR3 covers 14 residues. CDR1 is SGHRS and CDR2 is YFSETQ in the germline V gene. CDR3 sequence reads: CASSLAAGTYEQYF. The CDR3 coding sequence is TGCGCCAGCAGCTTGGCGGCCGGGACCTACGAGCAGTACTTC.

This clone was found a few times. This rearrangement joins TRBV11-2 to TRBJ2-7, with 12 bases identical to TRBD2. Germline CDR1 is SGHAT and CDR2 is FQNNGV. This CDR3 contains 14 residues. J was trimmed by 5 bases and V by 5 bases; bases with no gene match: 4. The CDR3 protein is CASSLRTSGDEQYF. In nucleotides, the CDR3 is TGTGCCAGCAGCCTAAGGACTAGCGGGGACGAGCAGTACTTC.

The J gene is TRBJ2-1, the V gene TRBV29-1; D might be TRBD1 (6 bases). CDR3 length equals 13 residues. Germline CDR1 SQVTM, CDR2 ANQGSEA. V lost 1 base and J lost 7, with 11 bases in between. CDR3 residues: CSVEGGRLNEQFF. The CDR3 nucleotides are TGCAGCGTTGAAGGGGGGCGCTTGAATGAGCAGTTCTTC.

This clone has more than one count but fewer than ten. For the CDR3, the DNA is TGTGCCAGCAGCTTAAGGGGCGGGACTTTCTTT. Residues: CASSLRGGTFF. This chain links TRBV7-9 with TRBJ1-1; perhaps TRBD1 as D (5 bases). Trimming removed 2 bases from V and 12 bases from J, with 10 bases in between. This CDR3 spans 11 amino acids. Germline-derived CDR1 and CDR2 are SEHNR and FQNEAQ (reference sequence). The full variable domain, its missing parts supplied by reference TRBV7-9 and TRBJ1-1, is DTGVSQNPRHKITKRGQNVTFRCDPISEHNRLYWYRQTLGQGPEFLTYFQNEAQLEKSRLLSDRFSAERPKGSFSTLEIQRTEQGDSAMYLCASSLRGGTFFGQGTRLTVV.

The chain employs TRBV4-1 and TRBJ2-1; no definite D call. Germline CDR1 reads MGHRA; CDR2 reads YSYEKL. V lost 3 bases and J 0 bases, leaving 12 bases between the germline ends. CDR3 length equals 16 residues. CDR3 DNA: TGCGCCAGCAGCCAGCCGATGGAGAGCTCCTACAATGAGCAGTTCTTC. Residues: CASSQPMESSYNEQFF.

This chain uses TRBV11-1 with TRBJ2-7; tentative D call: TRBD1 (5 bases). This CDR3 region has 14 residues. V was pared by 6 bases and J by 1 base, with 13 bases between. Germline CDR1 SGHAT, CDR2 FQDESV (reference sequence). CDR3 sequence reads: CASSKQEPSYEQYF. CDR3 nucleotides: TGTGCCAGCAGTAAACAGGAACCATCCTACGAGCAGTACTTC.

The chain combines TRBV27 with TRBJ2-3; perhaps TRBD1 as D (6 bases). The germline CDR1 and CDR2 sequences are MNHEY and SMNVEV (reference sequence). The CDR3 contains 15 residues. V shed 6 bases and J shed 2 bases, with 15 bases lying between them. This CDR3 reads CASSLRQENTDTQYF. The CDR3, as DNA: TGTGCCAGCAGCCTGAGACAGGAGAACACAGATACGCAGTATTTT.

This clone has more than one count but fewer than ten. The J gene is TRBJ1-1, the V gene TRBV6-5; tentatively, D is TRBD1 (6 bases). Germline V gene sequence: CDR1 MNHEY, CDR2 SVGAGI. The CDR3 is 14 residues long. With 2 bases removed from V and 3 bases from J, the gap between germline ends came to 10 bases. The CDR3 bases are TGTGCCAGCAGTTACGGGGGCCGGTACACTGAAGCTTTCTTT. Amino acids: CASSYGGRYTEAFF.

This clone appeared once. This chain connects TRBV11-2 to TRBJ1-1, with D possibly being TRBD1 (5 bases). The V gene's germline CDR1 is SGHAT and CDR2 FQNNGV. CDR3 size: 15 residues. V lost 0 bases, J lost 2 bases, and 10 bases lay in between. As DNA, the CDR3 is TGTGCCAGCAGCTTAGAAATGACAGCCAACACTGAAGCTTTCTTT. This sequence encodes CASSLEMTANTEAFF.

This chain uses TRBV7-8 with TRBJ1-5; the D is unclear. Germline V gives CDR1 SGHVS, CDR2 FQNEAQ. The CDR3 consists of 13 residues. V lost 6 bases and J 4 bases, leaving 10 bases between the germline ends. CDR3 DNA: TGTGCCAGCAGGAGCCAGGTAAATCAGCCCCAGCATTTT. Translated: CASRSQVNQPQHF. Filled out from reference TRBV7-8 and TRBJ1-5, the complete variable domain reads GAGVSQSPRYKVAKRGQDVALRCDPISGHVSLFWYQQALGQGPEFLTYFQNEAQLDKSGLPSDRFFAERPEGSVSTLKIQRTQQEDSAVYLCASRSQVNQPQHFGDGTRLSIL.

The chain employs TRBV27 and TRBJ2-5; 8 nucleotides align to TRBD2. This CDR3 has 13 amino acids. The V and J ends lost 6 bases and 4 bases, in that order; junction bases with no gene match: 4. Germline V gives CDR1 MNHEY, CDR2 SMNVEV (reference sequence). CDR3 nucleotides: TGTGCCAGCAGGCACGGGGGGGTAGAGACCCAGTACTTC. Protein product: CASRHGGVETQYF.

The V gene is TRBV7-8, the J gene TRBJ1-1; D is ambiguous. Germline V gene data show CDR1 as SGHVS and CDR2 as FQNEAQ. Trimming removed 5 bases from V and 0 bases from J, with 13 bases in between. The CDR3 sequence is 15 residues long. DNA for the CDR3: TGTGCCAGCAGCCCCTCGGGGTCCATGAACACTGAAGCTTTCTTT. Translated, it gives CASSPSGSMNTEAFF.

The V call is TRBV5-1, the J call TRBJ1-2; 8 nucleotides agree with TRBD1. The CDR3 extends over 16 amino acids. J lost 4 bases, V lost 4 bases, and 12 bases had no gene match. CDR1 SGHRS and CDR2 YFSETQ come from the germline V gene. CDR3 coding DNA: TGCGCCAGCAGCATTGGGACAGGACGTAACCCCTATGGCTACACCTTC. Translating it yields CASSIGTGRNPYGYTF.

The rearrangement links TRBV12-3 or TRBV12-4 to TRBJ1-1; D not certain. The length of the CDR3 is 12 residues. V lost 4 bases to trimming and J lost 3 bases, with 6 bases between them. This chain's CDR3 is CASSWQYTEAFF. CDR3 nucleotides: TGTGCCAGCAGTTGGCAGTACACTGAAGCTTTCTTT.

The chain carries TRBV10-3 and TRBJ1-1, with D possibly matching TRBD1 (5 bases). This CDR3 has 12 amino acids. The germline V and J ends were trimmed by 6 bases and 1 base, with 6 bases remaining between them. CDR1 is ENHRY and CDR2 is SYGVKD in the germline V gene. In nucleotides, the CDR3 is TGTGCCATCAGGACAGCGAACACTGAAGCTTTCTTT. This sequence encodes CAIRTANTEAFF.

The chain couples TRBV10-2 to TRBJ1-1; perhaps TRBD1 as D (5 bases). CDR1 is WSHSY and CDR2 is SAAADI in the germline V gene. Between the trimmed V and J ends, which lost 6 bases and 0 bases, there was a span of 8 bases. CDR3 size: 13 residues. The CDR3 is CASRETVNTEAFF. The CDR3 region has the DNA TGCGCCAGCAGGGAGACAGTGAACACTGAAGCTTTCTTT.

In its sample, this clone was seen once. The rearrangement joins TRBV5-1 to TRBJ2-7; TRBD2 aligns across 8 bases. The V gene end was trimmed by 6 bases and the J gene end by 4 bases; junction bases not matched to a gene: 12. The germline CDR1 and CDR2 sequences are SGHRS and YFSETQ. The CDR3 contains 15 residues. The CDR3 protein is CASTPLAGNAYEQYF. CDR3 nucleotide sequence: TGCGCCAGCACTCCCTTAGCGGGAAATGCGTACGAGCAGTACTTC.